What follows are 5 T cell receptor beta chains derived from one specimen sequenced in a study of glioma-infiltrating T cells after dendritic cell vaccination. Profiling relied on immunoSEQ multiplex PCR, and the TCRdb table lists in-frame clones only, not all of them. The sample holds 35,000 to 40,000 clones, approximately 80% seen once. Sequencing was performed on blood, taken before dendritic cell vaccination. Receptors originate from a human donor with glioblastoma.

This clone came up a few times. The chain joins TRBV7-3 to TRBJ2-1; 13 nucleotides agree with TRBD2. CDR3 length: 17 amino acids. Germline assignment: CDR1 SGHTA and CDR2 FQGTGA. V lost 2 bases, J lost 1 base, and 2 bases stayed unmatched. DNA for the CDR3: TGTGCCAGCAGCTTACAGACTAGCGGGGGGTCCTACAATGAGCAGTTCTTC. This gives the protein CASSLQTSGGSYNEQFF.

V usage is TRBV30 and J usage is TRBJ1-4, with TRBD1 matching 7 bases. The V gene's germline CDR1 is GTSNPN and CDR2 SVGIG (reference sequence). The CDR3 has 14 amino acids. V lost 3 bases, J lost 8 bases, and 9 bases stayed unmatched. The CDR3 DNA sequence: TGTGCCTGGAGAGGACAGGTTTCCCACGAAAAACTGTTTTTT. This gives the protein CAWRGQVSHEKLFF.

This clone was detected once. The V and J genes are TRBV25-1 and TRBJ1-6; possibly TRBD1 for D (6 bases). The germline V and J ends were trimmed by 7 bases and 6 bases, with 16 bases remaining between them. The germline V gene has CDR1 MGHDK and CDR2 SYGVNS. The CDR3 sequence is 15 residues long. CDR3 coding DNA: TGTGCCAGCACCCCCAGAGGGACATCTAATTCACCCCTCCACTTT. Translation gives CASTPRGTSNSPLHF.

V is TRBV7-3 and J is TRBJ2-1; 7 bases align to TRBD2. The CDR3 extends over 15 amino acids. In germline, CDR1 is SGHTA, CDR2 FQGTGA. The junction had 11 bases not matched to a gene; V was cut back by 5 bases and J by 7 bases. This CDR3 is CASSDMAGRGNEQFF. The CDR3, as DNA: TGTGCCAGCAGCGATATGGCGGGGCGGGGGAATGAGCAGTTCTTC.

This clone appeared a single time. The V gene is TRBV11-1, the J gene TRBJ2-5; 10 bases agree with TRBD1. The CDR3 has 15 residues. Germline V gives CDR1 SGHAT, CDR2 FQDESV (reference sequence). Trimming at V came to 5 bases and at J to 3 bases, leaving 6 bases not matched to a gene. CDR3 sequence: CASSTRQGAEETQYF. The CDR3 DNA sequence: TGTGCCAGCAGCACCCGACAGGGGGCGGAAGAGACCCAGTACTTC.